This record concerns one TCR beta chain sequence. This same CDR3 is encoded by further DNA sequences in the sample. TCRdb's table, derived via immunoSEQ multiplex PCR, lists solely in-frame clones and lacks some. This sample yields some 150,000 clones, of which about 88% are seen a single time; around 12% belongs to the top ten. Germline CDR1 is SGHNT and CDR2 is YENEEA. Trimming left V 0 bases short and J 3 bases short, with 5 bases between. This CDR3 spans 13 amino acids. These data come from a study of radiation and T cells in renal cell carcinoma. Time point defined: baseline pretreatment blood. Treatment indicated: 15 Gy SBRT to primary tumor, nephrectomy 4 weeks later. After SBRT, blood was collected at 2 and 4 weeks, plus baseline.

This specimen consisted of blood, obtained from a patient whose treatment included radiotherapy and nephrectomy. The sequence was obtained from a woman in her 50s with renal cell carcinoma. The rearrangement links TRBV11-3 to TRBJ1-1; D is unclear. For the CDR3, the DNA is TGTGCCAGCAGCTTAGAGGGTGACACTGAAGCTTTCTTT. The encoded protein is CASSLEGDTEAFF.